Each of the 30 T cell receptor beta chains below was sequenced from the same sample in a study of vaccination and CD4 T cells after COVID-19 (dated by TCRdb to the early 2020s). Receptor amplification or capture employed PCR. This sample was sequenced with an Illumina iSeq 100. DNA from cultured CD4+ T cells underwent TCR sequencing with the Oncomine TCR Beta short-read assay at the Johns Hopkins FTIC core. TCRdb reprocessed the public reads (quality trimming at Q25 with fastp, clone calling with MiXCR) and kept in-frame beta chains. Each CDR3 protein appears once, grouped with its most common genes and DNA. Counted in this sample were around 25,000 distinct CDR3 sequences; 28% of them appeared once. The ten largest clonotypes hold about 7.6% of the sample. These receptors lack a known antigen. In light of the paper, this sample's time point label describes: late sampling 161 to 241 days after vaccination in three convalescent patients. What the treatment or condition label conveys for this sample: approximately nine-day PBMC culture with coronavirus spike peptide pools or control peptides (ViraFEST assay).

The sequencing here drew on CD4+ T cells from blood, cultured in vitro, taken about 7 months after SARS-CoV-2 vaccination. Receptors were obtained from a human donor who had recovered from COVID-19.

This clonotype was counted many times. This chain connects TRBV20-1 to TRBJ2-3; 12 nucleotides match TRBD2. The CDR3 length is 15 residues. The trim removed 6 bases at V and 3 bases at J, leaving 7 bases unmatched. Germline loops: CDR1 DFQATT, CDR2 SNEGSKA (reference sequence). The CDR3 nucleotides read TGCAGTGCGTCCGGGACTAGCGGGTCGACAGATACGCAGTATTTT. Protein: CSASGTSGSTDTQYF.

The chain links TRBV2 to TRBJ2-7; D unclear. V was shortened by 5 bases and J by 2 bases, with 13 bases between the two germline ends. CDR3 length: 14 residues. Germline values: CDR1 SNHLY, CDR2 FYNNEI. The CDR3 coding sequence is TGTGCCAGCAGTATAACAGAGACGGCCTACGAGCAGTACTTC. Translating it yields CASSITETAYEQYF. The entire variable domain, with the rest obtained from reference TRBV2 and TRBJ2-7, is as follows: EPEVTQTPSHQVTQMGQEVILRCVPISNHLYFYWYRQILGQKVEFLVSFYNNEISEKSEIFDDQFSVERPDGSNFTLKIRSTKLEDSAMYFCASSITETAYEQYFGPGTRLTVT.

The chain employs TRBV6-1 and TRBJ2-7; 7 bases line up with TRBD1. V gave up 8 bases and J gave up 2 bases; unmatched junction bases: 6. CDR1 and CDR2 (germline): MNHNS, SASEGT. This CDR3 region has 13 residues. CDR3 residues: CASQRDSPYEQYF. The CDR3 coding sequence is TGTGCCAGCCAACGGGACAGCCCCTACGAGCAGTACTTC.

A word on this clonotype: At one boundary the junction diverges from the germline segment, which might be a read error. The chain joins TRBV7-7 to TRBJ2-5; 12 bases are shared with TRBD1. The CDR3 is 17 amino acids. CDR1 SSHAT and CDR2 FNYEAQ come from the germline V gene (reference sequence). Here the CDR3 DNA reads TGTGCTAGCAGCCAACGCCCGGGACAGGGGGCTGGGGAGACCCAGTACTTC. Its translation: CASSQRPGQGAGETQYF. Full variable domain (outside the CDR3, taken from reference TRBV7-7 and TRBJ2-5): GAGVSQSPRYKVTKRGQDVTLRCDPISSHATLYWYQQALGQGPEFLTYFNYEAQPDKSGLPSDRFSAERPEGSISTLTIQRTEQRDSAMYRCASSQRPGQGAGETQYFGPGTRLLVL.

The J gene is TRBJ2-7, the V gene TRBV20-1, with a possible D match to TRBD1 (6 bases). CDR1 is DFQATT, CDR2 SNEGSKA, per germline (reference sequence). The CDR3 totals 13 residues. Trimming took off 4 bases at V and 2 bases at J, with 12 bases between the two ends. The CDR3 DNA reads as TGCAGTGCTACTCGACAGGAGGCCTACGAGCAGTACTTC. Amino acids: CSATRQEAYEQYF.

The CDR3 region has the DNA TGTGCCAGCAGCGCCTCCCAGGGTTCCGGGGGCAATCAGCCCCAGCATTTT. Translating gives CASSASQGSGGNQPQHF. The genes are TRBV6-1 and TRBJ1-5; D may be TRBD1 (5 bases). The length of the CDR3 is 17 residues. Germline V gene sequence: CDR1 MNHNS, CDR2 SASEGT. Trimming took off 6 bases at V and 2 bases at J, with 20 bases between the two ends.

V usage is TRBV20-1 and J usage is TRBJ2-3; TRBD1 matches 8 bases. The CDR3 sequence is 15 residues long. Germline CDR1 is DFQATT and CDR2 is SNEGSKA (reference sequence). V lost 1 base and J lost 2; bases outside the gene matches: 5. This chain's CDR3 is CSARGNRGDTDTQYF. For the CDR3, the DNA is TGCAGTGCTAGAGGAAACAGGGGGGACACAGATACGCAGTATTTT.

This sequence joins TRBV6-1 and TRBJ2-5; D possibly corresponds to TRBD1 (5 bases). In germline, CDR1 is MNHNS, CDR2 SASEGT. V was cut by 7 bases and J by 0 bases, with 15 bases left in between. The CDR3 spans 15 residues. CDR3 residues: CASNPETEYQETQYF. DNA of the CDR3: TGTGCCAGCAACCCGGAGACAGAATACCAAGAGACCCAGTACTTC.

In its sample, this clonotype was seen a few times. The genes are TRBV20-1 and TRBJ2-1; 8 bases are shared with TRBD2. J lost 10 bases, V lost 3 bases, and 17 bases had no gene match. Germline CDR1 and CDR2: DFQATT and SNEGSKA (reference sequence). The CDR3 has 16 amino acids. The CDR3 loop is CSASPLLAGGEREQFF. CDR3 coding DNA: TGCAGTGCTAGTCCATTGCTGGCGGGAGGAGAGCGGGAGCAGTTCTTC.

The CDR3 DNA follows: TGTGCCAGCAGGTACCGGGACACGGGTCCCTACGAGCAGTACTTC. Translation gives CASRYRDTGPYEQYF. This chain joins TRBV6-2 or TRBV6-3 and TRBJ2-7; weak D call: TRBD1 (6 bases). The CDR3 runs to 15 residues. With 6 bases removed from V and 2 bases from J, the gap between germline ends came to 17 bases. Per the germline V gene, CDR1 is MNHEY and CDR2 is SVGEGT.

This chain uses TRBV10-3 with TRBJ2-5; D gene ambiguous. The CDR3 consists of 12 residues. Germline CDR1 and CDR2: ENHRY and SYGVKD. V lost 4 bases and J 5 bases, leaving 8 bases between the germline ends. CDR3 protein: CAISAPVETQYF. The CDR3 coding sequence is TGTGCCATCAGTGCCCCCGTGGAGACCCAGTACTTC.

This chain links TRBV6-1 with TRBJ2-7; 7 nucleotides agree with TRBD1. With V trimmed by 6 bases and J by 0 bases, 5 bases remained unmatched. There are 14 residues in the CDR3. Germline CDR1 is MNHNS and CDR2 is SASEGT. The CDR3 loop is CASRMGQRSYEQYF. The CDR3 DNA follows: TGTGCCAGCAGGATGGGACAGCGCTCCTACGAGCAGTACTTC.

This clonotype has just a few counts. V and J are TRBV7-9 and TRBJ1-1, with a tentative D call TRBD1 (6 bases). Germline V gene sequence: CDR1 SEHNR, CDR2 FQNEAQ (reference sequence). V was pared by 3 bases and J by 1 base, with 9 bases between. The CDR3 runs to 14 residues. The CDR3 loop reads CASSLVQGNTEAFF. The CDR3 bases are TGTGCCAGCAGCTTGGTACAGGGGAACACTGAAGCTTTCTTT.

This clonotype was seen more than once but under ten times. V usage is TRBV24-1 and J usage is TRBJ1-2; D unclear. This CDR3 region has 12 residues. Trimming removed 5 bases at V and 1 base at J, with 4 bases between. In germline, CDR1 is KGHDR, CDR2 SFDVKD. This chain's CDR3 is CATSGVNYGYTF. DNA for the CDR3: TGTGCCACCAGTGGAGTTAACTATGGCTACACCTTC.

The chain has TRBV10-3 and TRBJ2-2; D gene unclear. The CDR3 covers 13 residues. Germline lookup yields CDR1 ENHRY and CDR2 SYGVKD. The ends were cut back, 0 bases at V and 7 bases at J, with 6 bases in the middle. The CDR3, as DNA: TGTGCCATCAGTGAGTCGTCTGACGGGGAGCTGTTTTTT. Amino acid sequence: CAISESSDGELFF.

The chain recombines TRBV5-8 with TRBJ2-5; D unresolved. The ends were cut back, 2 bases at V and 5 bases at J, with 16 bases in the middle. This CDR3 spans 15 amino acids. Per germline, CDR1 SGHTS and CDR2 YDEGEE. The CDR3 sequence is CASSFYVQVGETQYF. The CDR3 DNA sequence: TGTGCCAGCAGCTTCTACGTGCAGGTCGGGGAGACCCAGTACTTC.

This clonotype was counted only a few times. The rearrangement joins TRBV20-1 to TRBJ1-6, with TRBD1 matching 10 bases. The CDR3 consists of 13 residues. V shed 3 bases and J 7 bases; nucleotides not matched to a gene: 0. The V gene's germline CDR1 is DFQATT and CDR2 SNEGSKA (reference sequence). CDR3 amino acids: CSARDRGNSPLHF. CDR3 nucleotide sequence: TGCAGTGCTAGGGACAGGGGGAATTCACCCCTCCACTTT.

Turning to this clonotype: At one of its ends the junction is not consistent with the germline gene, which may arise from a read error. This sequence joins TRBV20-1 and TRBJ2-5; D remains ambiguous. Germline V CDR1 and CDR2: DFQATT, SNEGSKA (reference sequence). The CDR3 contains 14 residues. The CDR3, as DNA: TGCAGTGCTCGAGACCAACTCCAACAAGAGACCCAGTACTTC. Protein product: CSARDQLQQETQYF.

By its share, this clonotype is large. The V and J genes are TRBV27 and TRBJ2-5, with D possibly called TRBD1 or TRBD2 (6 bases each). Looked up from germline, CDR1 is MNHEY and CDR2 is SMNVEV (reference sequence). V lost 2 bases and J 5 bases, leaving 21 bases between the germline ends. The CDR3 has 17 residues. CDR3 sequence reads: CASSLTTPGRGGETQYF. In DNA, the CDR3 is TGTGCCAGCAGTTTAACCACACCCGGCAGGGGAGGCGAGACCCAGTACTTC.

This clonotype was seen just once. The chain combines TRBV28 with TRBJ2-5; 16 positions agree with TRBD2. Germline lookup yields CDR1 MDHEN and CDR2 SYDVKM. The V and J ends lost 6 bases and 5 bases, in that order; junction bases with no gene match: 9. The CDR3 covers 17 residues. The CDR3 loop is CASRTGTSGRARETQYF. The CDR3 coding sequence is TGTGCCAGCAGGACCGGGACTAGCGGGAGGGCCCGGGAGACCCAGTACTTC.

This clonotype has just a few counts. The chain combines TRBV19 with TRBJ2-7; 9 bases line up with TRBD2. CDR1 LNHDA and CDR2 SQIVND come from the germline V gene (reference sequence). The CDR3 is 16 residues long. The V and J ends lost 3 bases and 2 bases, in that order; junction bases with no gene match: 8. CDR3 residues: CASSISASGDAYEQYF. DNA of the CDR3: TGTGCCAGTAGTATCTCGGCTAGCGGGGACGCCTACGAGCAGTACTTC.

This clonotype was counted between two and nine times. The CDR3, as DNA: TGCAGTGCGAACAGGGTGGTATCGGATGTGACCCAGTACTTC. Amino acid sequence: CSANRVVSDVTQYF. The V call is TRBV20-1, the J call TRBJ2-5; possibly TRBD1 for D (6 bases). The CDR3 is 14 amino acids. Germline CDR1 DFQATT, CDR2 SNEGSKA (reference sequence). V was clipped by 6 bases and J by 7 bases, with 21 bases between them.

This clonotype was seen a handful of times. The genes are TRBV6-2 or TRBV6-3 and TRBJ2-5; D unresolved. V lost 2 bases and J lost 4, with 5 bases in between. The CDR3 is 12 amino acids. Germline CDR1 and CDR2: MNHEY and SVGEGT. The CDR3 is CASSYGLETQYF. The CDR3 nucleotides read TGTGCCAGCAGTTACGGCTTAGAGACCCAGTACTTC.

The V gene is TRBV7-3, the J gene TRBJ2-2; no clear D. V was shortened by 0 bases and J by 4 bases, with 0 bases between the two germline ends. Per the germline V gene, CDR1 is SGHTA and CDR2 is FQGTGA. This CDR3 has 12 amino acids. For the CDR3, the DNA is TGTGCCAGCAGCTTAACCACCGGGGAGCTGTTTTTT. Translating it yields CASSLTTGELFF.

The rearrangement uses TRBV20-1 and TRBJ2-7; TRBD2 might be the D (6 bases). The ends were cut back, 3 bases at V and 2 bases at J, with 8 bases in the middle. This CDR3 comprises 12 residues. Germline V gene sequence: CDR1 DFQATT, CDR2 SNEGSKA (reference sequence). The CDR3 here is CSASGSPYEQYF. In DNA form, the CDR3 reads TGCAGTGCTAGCGGGAGTCCCTACGAGCAGTACTTC.

This clonotype was seen repeatedly, ten times or more. The chain carries TRBV20-1 and TRBJ2-3; no reliable D call. The CDR3 loop spans 13 amino acids. In germline, CDR1 is DFQATT, CDR2 SNEGSKA (reference sequence). The V end was cut by 6 bases, the J end by 6 bases, with 16 bases between. In DNA form, the CDR3 reads TGCAGTGCGGAGAATGGAATGGCGGATACGCAGTATTTT. This codes for CSAENGMADTQYF.

This chain connects TRBV19 to TRBJ2-1; 12 positions agree with TRBD2. The CDR3 consists of 19 residues. J was trimmed by 2 bases and V by 1 base; bases with no gene match: 9. Germline V gene sequence: CDR1 LNHDA, CDR2 SQIVND (reference sequence). This CDR3 reads CASSIGPTSGRGAYNEQFF. CDR3 nucleotide sequence: TGTGCCAGTAGTATAGGCCCGACTAGCGGGAGAGGGGCCTACAATGAGCAGTTCTTC.

This clonotype was observed a handful of times. This sequence joins TRBV6-1 and TRBJ2-2; TRBD1 matches 7 bases. Germline CDR1 reads MNHNS; CDR2 reads SASEGT. Trimming took 4 bases from V and 6 from J; bases not matched to a gene: 5. The CDR3 runs 14 residues. CDR3 protein: CASSGQGWSGELFF. The CDR3 bases are TGTGCCAGCAGTGGACAGGGTTGGTCCGGGGAGCTGTTTTTT.

The V gene is TRBV4-1, the J gene TRBJ2-5; 7 nucleotides agree with TRBD1. In germline, CDR1 is MGHRA, CDR2 YSYEKL. The CDR3 totals 16 residues. The V gene end was trimmed by 4 bases and the J gene end by 2 bases; junction bases not matched to a gene: 10. CDR3 bases: TGCGCCAGCAGCCGACCGGGGTACAGGGGTCAAGAGACCCAGTACTTC. It translates to CASSRPGYRGQETQYF.

This clonotype showed up just a few times. The chain has TRBV15 and TRBJ2-1; the D gene is possibly TRBD2 (6 bases). Germline-derived CDR1 and CDR2 are LNHNV and YYDKDF (reference sequence). This CDR3 has 16 amino acids. Trimming took 5 bases from V and 4 from J, leaving 18 bases between them. The CDR3 protein is CATSGARGTSYNEQFF. The CDR3 nucleotides read TGTGCCACCAGCGGAGCCCGCGGGACTTCTTACAATGAGCAGTTCTTC.